The entry that follows covers one T cell receptor (beta chain) sequence. Produced via immunoSEQ multiplex PCR; TCRdb's table is partial and in-frame only. The data show around 45,000 clones, roughly 90% seen once. These data belong to a study of OX40 agonist ivuxolimab in advanced cancers. The V gene's germline CDR1 is SQVTM and CDR2 ANQGSEA. The CDR3 consists of 11 residues. The germline V and J ends were trimmed by 8 bases and 8 bases, with 12 bases remaining between them. The specimen was CD4+ or CD8+ T cells sorted from blood, collected in a trial of the OX40 agonist ivuxolimab. The receptor was isolated from an adult with an advanced solid tumor such as melanoma, head and neck, liver or kidney cancer. This chain joins TRBV29-1 and TRBJ2-2; D tentatively fits TRBD1 or TRBD2 (5 bases each). In nucleotides, the CDR3 is TGCAGCACGAAAGGGGAGGGGGAGCTGTTTTTT. Protein sequence: CSTKGEGELFF.